A selection of T cell receptor beta chains follows, all from one sample in a study of cytomegalovirus exposure and HLA in healthy donors. Sequencing was performed with immunoSEQ multiplex PCR; in TCRdb, only in-frame clones are kept and a portion is missing. In the table there are 140,000 or so clones, about 80% of which are singletons. Sequencing input: PBMCs. The receptors originated from a man between 40 and 49 years old in good health and CMV-seronegative. The CDR3 runs from the conserved cysteine through the conserved F or W. The D gene is left open where the match is weak. Part of the rows lack a size; the others show once, few, many or a class for expanded clones.

TRBV30	.	TRBD2	TRBJ2-7	TGTGCCTGTTTTAAGACGGGGGGGTCCTACGAGCAGTACTTC	CACFKTGGSYEQYF
TRBV20-1	.	.	TRBJ2-3	TGCAGTCCCCCTTACACAGATACGCAGTATTTT	CSPPYTDTQYF
TRBV5-8	.	.	TRBJ1-1	TGTGCCAGCAGCTTGGTAACAGCTGAAGCTTTCTTT	CASSLVTAEAFF
TRBV7-2	.	.	TRBJ1-2	TGTGCCAGCAGCCTAGGACCGTTAGAGGGCTATGGCTACACCTTC	CASSLGPLEGYGYTF
TRBV7-3	.	TRBD1	TRBJ2-7	TGTGCCAGCAGCAAAGGGACAGGGGGATCCTACGAGCAGTACTTC	CASSKGTGGSYEQYF
TRBV5-1	.	TRBD2	TRBJ2-1	TGCGCCAGCAGCCGGGTCGGGACTAGCGGGGGTCGAAGGGACGAGCAGTTCTTC	CASSRVGTSGGRRDEQFF
TRBV6-5	few	TRBD2	TRBJ2-7	TGTGCCAGCAGTTACGGGACTAGGTCCTACGAGCAGTACTTC	CASSYGTRSYEQYF
TRBV7-2	.	.	TRBJ2-7	TGTGCCAGCAGCTTAGCGCTTTTCAGCGTGCACGAGCAGTACTTC	CASSLALFSVHEQYF
TRBV19	.	.	TRBJ2-7	TGTGCCAGTAGCAGCATGGAGCGCCACGAGCAGTACTTC	CASSSMERHEQYF
TRBV9	.	TRBD2	TRBJ2-1	TGTGCCAGCAGCGTAGTTGTGGGGGGGACGTACAATGAGCAGTTCTTC	CASSVVVGGTYNEQFF
TRBV19	.	.	TRBJ2-5	TGTGCCAGTAGTATTCGAGAGACCCAGTACTTC	CASSIRETQYF
TRBV6-5	.	TRBD2	TRBJ2-7	TGTGCCAGCAGTCGCCCGGGGGGGTACTACGAACAGTACTTC	CASSRPGGYYEQYF
TRBV6-5	.	TRBD1	TRBJ1-2	TGTGCCAGCAGTTACGGAGGACAGGTCTATGGCTACACCTTC	CASSYGGQVYGYTF
TRBV28	few	.	TRBJ1-1	TGTGCCAGCAAGGAGACAGCCCCGTTTGGAACTGAAGCTTTCTTT	CASKETAPFGTEAFF
TRBV7-2	.	TRBD1	TRBJ2-7	TGTGCCAGCAGCCCGGACAGGGCCACCTACGAGCAGTACTTC	CASSPDRATYEQYF
TRBV18	.	.	TRBJ1-1	TGTGCCAGCTCCTACGGGGAGGATGAAGCTTTCTTT	CASSYGEDEAFF
TRBV10-3	.	TRBD2	TRBJ2-3	TGTGCCATCAGTGAGAAGGGGACTAGCGGGGGGAGCACAGATACGCAGTATTTT	CAISEKGTSGGSTDTQYF
TRBV7-9	few	TRBD2	TRBJ2-3	TGTGCCAGCAGCTACCTAGCGGGGGGGCCGGACACAGATACGCAGTATTTT	CASSYLAGGPDTDTQYF
TRBV27	.	TRBD1	TRBJ2-1	TGTGCCAGCAGTTTATCGAGAGGGGGCGGAAATGAGCAGTTCTTC	CASSLSRGGGNEQFF
TRBV5-1	.	TRBD1	TRBJ1-1	TGCGCCAGCAGCTTGGACAGGGGGCAAGCTTTCTTT	CASSLDRGQAFF
TRBV7-9	.	.	TRBJ1-6	TGTGCCAGCAGCTTAGCCCAGGCTCCTAATTCACCCCTCCACTTT	CASSLAQAPNSPLHF
TRBV9	.	TRBD2	TRBJ2-5	TGTGCCAGCAGCCCCGGGGGGCAAGAGACCCAGTACTTC	CASSPGGQETQYF
TRBV6-1	.	.	TRBJ1-2	TGTGCCAGCTATTTCGGCTATGGCTACACCTTC	CASYFGYGYTF
TRBV11-2	.	.	TRBJ1-1	TGTGCCAGCAGCTTAGTACAGGGTGGGGTGACTGAAGCTTTCTTT	CASSLVQGGVTEAFF
TRBV27	.	TRBD1	TRBJ2-7	TGTGCCAGCAGTGCCACGACAGGGGGCCCTCAGCAGTACTTC	CASSATTGGPQQYF
TRBV19	.	.	TRBJ2-3	TGTGCCAGTAGTATGAAGGGACTTACTAGCACAGATACGCAGTATTTT	CASSMKGLTSTDTQYF
TRBV7-9	few	TRBD1	TRBJ1-5	TGTGCCAGCAGCTTAGCGCGGACAGGGGAACAGCCCCAGCATTTT	CASSLARTGEQPQHF
TRBV10-2	.	TRBD2	TRBJ2-7	TGCGCCAGCAGTGGGGCGGGGGGCCGCTCCTACGAGCAGTACTTC	CASSGAGGRSYEQYF
TRBV7-9	few	.	TRBJ1-2	TGTGCCAGCAGCTCCGGTGAGGGCTACACCTTC	CASSSGEGYTF
TRBV4-2	few	TRBD2	TRBJ2-3	TGTGCCAGCAGCCAAGATGGGCTAGCGGGGACTAGCACAGATACGCAGTATTTT	CASSQDGLAGTSTDTQYF